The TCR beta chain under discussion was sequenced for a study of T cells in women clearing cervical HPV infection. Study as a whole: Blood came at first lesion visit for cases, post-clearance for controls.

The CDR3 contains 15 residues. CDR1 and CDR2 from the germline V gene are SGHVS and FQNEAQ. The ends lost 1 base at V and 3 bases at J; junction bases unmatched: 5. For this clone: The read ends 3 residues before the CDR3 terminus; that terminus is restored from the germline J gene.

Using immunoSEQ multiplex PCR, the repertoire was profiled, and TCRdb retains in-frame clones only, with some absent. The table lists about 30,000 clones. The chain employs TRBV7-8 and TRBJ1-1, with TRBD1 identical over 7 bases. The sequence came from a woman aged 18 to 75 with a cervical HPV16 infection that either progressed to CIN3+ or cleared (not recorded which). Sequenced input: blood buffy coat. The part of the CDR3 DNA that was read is TGTGCCAGCAGCTTAGATAACAGGGGTGACACTGAA. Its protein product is CASSLDNRGDTE. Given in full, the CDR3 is CASSLDNRGDTEAFF.